These 2 T cell receptor beta chains were sequenced from one sample in a study of Ad26.COV2.S vaccination and SARS-CoV-2 variants. Some clones are missing from TCRdb's copy, which holds only in-frame ones; the method was immunoSEQ multiplex PCR. The table lists about 350,000 clones, about 87% of them singletons. Regarding treatment: roughly 20 received Ad26.COV2.S at low or high dose, single or two shots; a few received placebo; per-sample allocation not given. Day 63 after the first injection of vaccine or placebo was the sampling time. The sample here was peripheral blood, taken in a trial of Ad26.COV2.S vaccine versus placebo. The receptors stem from a person between 18 and 59 years old who received the Ad26.COV2.S COVID-19 vaccine or a placebo.

This chain uses TRBV5-1 with TRBJ1-2; D not resolved. The CDR3 has 13 amino acids. Trimming took off 4 bases at V and 2 bases at J, with 9 bases between the two ends. Germline V CDR1 and CDR2: SGHRS, YFSETQ. CDR3 nucleotides: TGCGCCAGCAGCGAAGACTTAAACTATGGCTACACCTTC. This encodes CASSEDLNYGYTF.

Comment on this clone: The DNA is left out, because the CDR3 cannot be placed on it with certainty; the CDR3 is given as TCRdb lists it. The J gene is TRBJ1-2, the V gene TRBV27; the table calls TRBD1, which could not be checked here. Germline CDR1 is MNHEY and CDR2 is SMNVEV (reference sequence). The CDR3 length equals 14 residues, ends included. This CDR3 is CASSTSTGGYGYTF.